The sequence of this T cell receptor beta chain was determined in a study of blood T cell repertoires in COVID-19. The overall study: The United States, Italy and Spain were the sources of the acute and convalescent COVID-19 samples. In each case, the material was cDNA or gDNA derived from T cells, B-cell-depleted T cells, or PBMCs.

Between the trimmed V and J ends, which lost 2 bases and 3 bases, there was a span of 13 bases. The length of the CDR3 is 15 residues. Per germline, CDR1 KGHSH and CDR2 LQKENI. Per the original data handling: Reference gene primer amplification in the assay estimated nucleated cell counts. Using immunoSEQ multiplex PCR, the repertoire was profiled, and TCRdb retains in-frame clones only, with some absent. Clone size and the V and J calls come from that table; the DNA yielded D and trimming. The table lists about 190,000 clones, approximately 79% of them singletons. The sequenced sample was peripheral blood. This clonotype originated in a man in his fifties or sixties with active or convalescent COVID-19. The chain combines TRBV18 with TRBJ1-1, with D possibly TRBD1 on 5 matching bases. CDR3 nucleotides: TGTGCCAGCTCACCAGATTGGGGCACGGACACTGAAGCTTTCTTT. This encodes CASSPDWGTDTEAFF. The entire variable domain, with the rest obtained from reference TRBV18 and TRBJ1-1, is as follows: NAGVMQNPRHLVRRRGQEARLRCSPMKGHSHVYWYRQLPEEGLKFMVYLQKENIIDESGMPKERFSAEFPKEGPSILRIQQVVRGDSAAYFCASSPDWGTDTEAFFGQGTRLTVV.